This entry lists 22 T cell receptor beta chains sequenced from one sample in a study of T cells in women clearing cervical HPV infection. Generated by immunoSEQ multiplex PCR, the TCRdb table keeps only in-frame clones and is missing some. In total, the table holds approximately 34,000 clones. Sequenced: blood buffy coat. These receptors were taken from a woman between 18 and 69 years old with a cervical HPV16 infection that either progressed to CIN3+ or cleared (not recorded which).

About this clone itself: The read ends 3 residues shy of where the CDR3 ends; the end is completed using the germline J gene. This chain connects TRBV7-9 to TRBJ2-7, with TRBD2 identical over 9 bases. The V segment lost 5 bases and the J segment 6 bases; nucleotides outside the gene matches: 2. The CDR3 runs 12 residues. CDR1 is SEHNR and CDR2 is FQNEAQ in the germline V gene (reference sequence). Incomplete CDR3 DNA: TGTGCCAGCAGCATTAGCGGGAGCGAG. It yields the protein CASSISGSE. The whole CDR3 protein reads CASSISGSEQYF. Drawing the rest from reference TRBV7-9 and TRBJ2-7, the complete variable domain is DTGVSQNPRHKITKRGQNVTFRCDPISEHNRLYWYRQTLGQGPEFLTYFQNEAQLEKSRLLSDRFSAERPKGSFSTLEIQRTEQGDSAMYLCASSISGSEQYFGPGTRLTVT.

As concerns this clone: Read coverage stops 3 residues before the CDR3 terminus; the germline J gene supplies the remainder. This chain links TRBV7-3 with TRBJ2-1, with TRBD2 matching 11 bases. The V and J ends lost 3 bases and 6 bases, in that order; junction bases with no gene match: 13. Germline-derived CDR1 and CDR2 are SGHTA and FQGTGA. The CDR3 extends over 18 amino acids. The covered CDR3 bases are TGTGCCAGCAGCTTGCCCGGGACTAGCGGAGAAGGTCCCAATGAG. As protein: CASSLPGTSGEGPNE. The complete CDR3 sequence is CASSLPGTSGEGPNEQFF.

Concerning this clone itself: At one boundary the junction diverges from the germline segment, which might be a read error. Read data end 3 residues before the CDR3 end; the end is taken from the germline J gene. Other nucleotide sequences from this sample produce the same CDR3. The V call is TRBV7-9, the J call TRBJ1-3; D is possibly TRBD1 (6 bases). This CDR3 spans 13 amino acids. In germline, CDR1 is SEHNR, CDR2 FQNEAQ (reference sequence). CDR3 in amino acids: CASTTGQGNTIYF. The sequenced part of the CDR3 DNA is TGTGCCAGCACGACAGGCCAAGGAAACACT.

Details on this clone: The read finishes 3 residues shy of the CDR3 end, and the germline J gene is used to complete it. The chain recombines TRBV2 with TRBJ1-5, with a tentative D call TRBD1 (6 bases). The germline V gene has CDR1 SNHLY and CDR2 FYNNEI. This CDR3 has 15 residues. V lost 4 bases and J lost 3, with 13 bases in between. The sequenced CDR3 bases are TGTGCCAGCAGTGTGAAGGCAGGGGACAATCAGCCC. Encoded protein: CASSVKAGDNQP. In full, the CDR3 is CASSVKAGDNQPQHF.

With respect to this clone: The observed sequence ends 3 residues before the CDR3 terminus, with the missing tail filled in from the germline J gene. The sample carries other DNA sequences with the same CDR3. This chain joins TRBV7-6 and TRBJ1-3, with D possibly being TRBD1 (6 bases). Between the trimmed V and J ends, which lost 5 bases and 6 bases, there was a span of 17 bases. The CDR3 spans 15 residues. Germline assignment: CDR1 SGHVS and CDR2 FNYEAQ. CDR3 DNA, as far as it was read: TGTGCCAGCAGCCGCGAACAGGGCCCGAAAAACACC. This gives the protein CASSREQGPKNT. The whole CDR3 protein reads CASSREQGPKNTIYF.

With regard to this clone: Read data end 3 residues before the CDR3 end; the end is taken from the germline J gene. The chain links TRBV29-1 to TRBJ2-7; a weak D match, TRBD1 (5 bases). Germline CDR1 SQVTM, CDR2 ANQGSEA. V shed 3 bases and J shed 4 bases, with 10 bases lying between them. CDR3 length: 12 amino acids. Partial CDR3 DNA: TGCAGCGTTGATGGTGGGGCTTACGAG. Encoded protein: CSVDGGAYE. The whole CDR3 protein reads CSVDGGAYEQYF.

About this clone itself: The CDR3 extends 3 residues past the end of the read, so its final part is completed from the germline J gene. V usage is TRBV7-9 and J usage is TRBJ1-1, with 8 bases identical to TRBD1. In germline, CDR1 is SEHNR, CDR2 FQNEAQ (reference sequence). This CDR3 is built from 14 residues. V lost 5 bases, J lost 5 bases, and 7 bases stayed unmatched. Here the CDR3 reads CASSPRQGPTEAFF. The CDR3 bases that were read are TGTGCCAGCAGCCCCCGACAGGGGCCGACTGAA.

To note about this clone: The read terminates 3 residues before the CDR3 end, so the remaining end is supplied by the germline J gene. The chain couples TRBV7-7 to TRBJ2-3, with D possibly being TRBD1 (6 bases). Germline V lookup: CDR1 SSHAT, CDR2 FNYEAQ (reference sequence). This CDR3 comprises 15 residues. CDR3 in amino acids: CASRRGLDRAETQYF. The sequenced CDR3 bases are TGTGCCAGCAGGAGAGGACTGGACAGAGCGGAGACG.

For this clone: The observed sequence ends 3 residues before the CDR3 terminus, with the missing tail filled in from the germline J gene. V usage is TRBV20-1 and J usage is TRBJ2-5, with a tentative D call TRBD1 (6 bases). The ends were cut back, 5 bases at V and 6 bases at J, with 19 bases in the middle. Germline loops: CDR1 DFQATT, CDR2 SNEGSKA (reference sequence). This CDR3 has 14 amino acids. CDR3 DNA (partial): TGCAGTGCTCGAGGGGACACGGGAAAAAAGACC. Translated, it gives CSARGDTGKKT. The full CDR3 protein reads CSARGDTGKKTQYF.

A word on this clone: The read stops 3 residues short of the end of the CDR3; the missing end is completed from the germline J gene. J is TRBJ2-1 and V is TRBV11-3; D gene uncertain. The CDR3 consists of 14 residues. CDR1 is SGHNT and CDR2 is YENEEA in the germline V gene. The V end lost 0 bases, the J end lost 3 bases, and 6 bases lay between the germline ends. CDR3 DNA, as far as it was read: TGTGCCAGCAGCTTAGATTCAGACTACAATGAG. The encoded protein is CASSLDSDYNE. The full CDR3 protein reads CASSLDSDYNEQFF.

Comments on this clone: The CDR3 end falls 3 residues outside the read, so it is completed with the germline J gene. The chain is built from TRBV20-1 and TRBJ2-7, with 10 bases fitting TRBD2. This CDR3 has 15 amino acids. V lost 5 bases, J lost 5 bases, and 12 bases stayed unmatched. From germline, CDR1 is DFQATT and CDR2 SNEGSKA (reference sequence). CDR3 DNA (partial): TGCAGTGCTGGGGCAGCGGGGGGGCCGTTTGACGAG. Translation: CSAGAAGGPFDE. The CDR3 in full is CSAGAAGGPFDEQYF.

The sequenced part of the CDR3 DNA is TGTGCCAGCAGCTTCCCCTTTCGACAGGGGGTCTCCGAG. Its translation is CASSFPFRQGVSE. The entire CDR3 sequence reads CASSFPFRQGVSEQYF. The chain recombines TRBV7-8 with TRBJ2-7, with 9 bases lining up with TRBD1. The read stops 3 residues short of the end of the CDR3; the missing end is completed from the germline J gene. V dropped 3 bases and J dropped 6; count of bases not matched to a gene: 12. Per germline, CDR1 SGHVS and CDR2 FQNEAQ. The length of the CDR3 is 16 residues.

The CDR3 DNA, read in part, is TGCAGCGTTGGGGGTAGACAGGGGGCGGCGGGTTTAGCCAAAAACATT. Amino acid sequence: CSVGGRQGAAGLAKNI. The CDR3 as a whole reads CSVGGRQGAAGLAKNIQYF. The chain recombines TRBV29-1 with TRBJ2-4; 10 bases line up with TRBD1. The sequenced fragment ends 3 residues before the CDR3 boundary, so the rest is inferred from the germline J gene. The CDR3 covers 19 residues. Germline-derived CDR1 and CDR2 are SQVTM and ANQGSEA. Trimming took 4 bases from V and 0 from J; bases not matched to a gene: 15.

Worth noting for this clone: The read ends 3 residues shy of where the CDR3 ends; the end is completed using the germline J gene. The J gene is TRBJ2-2, the V gene TRBV10-1; 9 bases match TRBD1. Germline V gene sequence: CDR1 WNHNN, CDR2 SYGVQD (reference sequence). J was trimmed by 6 bases and V by 3 bases; bases with no gene match: 5. The CDR3 extends over 15 amino acids. The CDR3 here is CASSDPGTGPGELFF. Incomplete CDR3 DNA: TGCGCCAGCAGTGATCCCGGGACAGGGCCCGGGGAG.

On this clone: The read ends 3 residues before the CDR3 terminus; that terminus is restored from the germline J gene. The chain is built from TRBV7-9 and TRBJ2-2; the D is unclear. The V end was cut by 3 bases, the J end by 5 bases, with 13 bases between. CDR1 and CDR2 from the germline V gene are SEHNR and FQNEAQ (reference sequence). The CDR3 runs 15 residues. Incomplete CDR3 DNA: TGTGCCAGCAGCTTCTCGACTCCTGCGACCGGGGAG. Protein: CASSFSTPATGE. The complete CDR3 sequence is CASSFSTPATGELFF.

A word on this clone: The read halts 3 residues ahead of the CDR3 end, with the missing end drawn from the germline J gene. This rearrangement joins TRBV10-3 to TRBJ2-7; 9 nucleotides agree with TRBD2. The CDR3 totals 15 residues. Germline V CDR1 and CDR2: ENHRY, SYGVKD. The ends lost 3 bases at V and 6 bases at J; junction bases unmatched: 9. The covered CDR3 bases are TGTGCCATCAGTGAAGAACCAGCGGGGGGACGCGAG. Translation gives CAISEEPAGGRE. From start to end, the CDR3 is CAISEEPAGGREQYF.

Notes on this clone: The read ends 3 residues shy of where the CDR3 ends; the end is completed using the germline J gene. This sequence joins TRBV7-3 and TRBJ2-5; 9 nucleotides agree with TRBD2. The trim removed 4 bases at V and 5 bases at J, leaving 8 bases unmatched. CDR1 and CDR2 from the germline V gene are SGHTA and FQGTGA. The length of the CDR3 is 15 residues. The CDR3 sequence is CASSSGYAGGETQYF. Incomplete CDR3 DNA: TGTGCCAGCAGCTCCGGTTATGCGGGGGGGGAGACC.

Notes on this clone: The read ends 3 residues before the CDR3 terminus; that terminus is restored from the germline J gene. The J gene is TRBJ1-2, the V gene TRBV7-3; TRBD1 is a possible D gene (5 bases). The germline V gene encodes CDR1 SGHTA and CDR2 FQGTGA. The CDR3 covers 14 residues. The CDR3 here is CASSLDGGGWGYTF. The part of the CDR3 DNA that was read is TGTGCCAGCAGCTTGGACGGCGGGGGGTGGGGC.

On this clone itself: The sequenced fragment ends 3 residues before the CDR3 boundary, so the rest is inferred from the germline J gene. This chain uses TRBV2 with TRBJ1-2, with D unresolved. The length of the CDR3 is 10 residues. Germline CDR1 and CDR2: SNHLY and FYNNEI. The CDR3 bases that were read are TGTGCCAGCACCCCGAGCGGC. Translating it yields CASTPSG. The whole CDR3 sequence reads CASTPSGYTF.

In regard to this clone: The observed sequence ends 3 residues before the CDR3 terminus, with the missing tail filled in from the germline J gene. The chain is built from TRBV7-9 and TRBJ1-4; D is possibly TRBD1 (6 bases). V lost 5 bases and J lost 6, with 16 bases in between. Germline values: CDR1 SEHNR, CDR2 FQNEAQ (reference sequence). The length of the CDR3 is 15 residues. The CDR3 region is CASSITGFQDEKLFF. The CDR3 DNA, read in part, is TGTGCCAGCAGCATTACAGGGTTCCAAGATGAAAAA.

In the case of this clone: Read sequence stops 3 residues before the CDR3 end, and the germline J gene provides the missing end. The chain couples TRBV7-2 to TRBJ1-2; weak D call: TRBD1 (5 bases). Trimming removed 4 bases from V and 5 bases from J, with 17 bases in between. The CDR3 consists of 15 residues. CDR1 is SGHTA, CDR2 FQGNSA, per germline. CDR3 residues: CASSSLIQGEYGYTF. The part of the CDR3 DNA that was read is TGTGCCAGCAGCTCACTGATCCAGGGTGAATATGGC.

CDR3 DNA (partial): TGTGCCAGCAGCCCGTCCCGGGACAGGGTCTACGAG. As protein: CASSPSRDRVYE. The entire CDR3 protein is CASSPSRDRVYEQYF. The J gene is TRBJ2-7, the V gene TRBV7-8; TRBD1 matches 9 bases. The CDR3 end is not reached by the read, which stops 3 residues before it; the germline J gene fills it in. CDR3 length: 15 residues. V was clipped by 5 bases and J by 3 bases; unmatched bases: 8. Germline V lookup: CDR1 SGHVS, CDR2 FQNEAQ.